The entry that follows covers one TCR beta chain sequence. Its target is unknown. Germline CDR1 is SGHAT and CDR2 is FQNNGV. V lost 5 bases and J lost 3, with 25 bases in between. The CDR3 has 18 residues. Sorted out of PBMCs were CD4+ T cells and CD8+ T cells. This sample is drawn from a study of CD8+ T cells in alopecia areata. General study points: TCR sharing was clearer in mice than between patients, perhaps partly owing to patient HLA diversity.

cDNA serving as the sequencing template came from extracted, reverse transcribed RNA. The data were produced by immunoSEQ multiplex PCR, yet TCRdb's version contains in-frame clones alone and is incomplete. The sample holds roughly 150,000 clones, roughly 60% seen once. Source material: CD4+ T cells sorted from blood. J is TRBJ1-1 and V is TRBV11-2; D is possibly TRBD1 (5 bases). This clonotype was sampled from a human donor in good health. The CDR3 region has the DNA TGTGCCAGCAGCCCTATCAAGAGGGGAAGGCCCCTATACACTGAAGCTTTCTTT. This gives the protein CASSPIKRGRPLYTEAFF.